These T cell receptor beta chains were read from a single sample in a study of monozygotic twins with inflammatory bowel disease. TCRdb reprocessed the 5' RACE reads and reports one entry per CDR3 protein, with no DNA. The record lists approximately 400,000 distinct CDR3 sequences, of which the ten most abundant hold more than 2%. Material for sequencing was blood. The receptors derive from a human donor with ulcerative colitis or Crohn's disease, or a healthy co-twin of an affected twin (not recorded which). The CDR3 runs from the conserved cysteine through the conserved F or W. The order of the fields is J gene, V gene, CDR3 protein.

j_call: TRBJ2-7
v_call: TRBV20-1
cdr3_aa: CSATWTGTYEQYF

j_call: TRBJ1-5
v_call: TRBV15
cdr3_aa: CATSRDLGSLSNQPQHF

j_call: TRBJ1-1
v_call: TRBV11-2
cdr3_aa: CASSLRTAMNTEAFF

j_call: TRBJ1-6
v_call: TRBV18
cdr3_aa: CASSPTGDESPLHF

j_call: TRBJ1-2
v_call: TRBV24-1
cdr3_aa: CATSDLQMGHGYTF

j_call: TRBJ1-1
v_call: TRBV2
cdr3_aa: CASSATRDTEAFF

j_call: TRBJ2-7
v_call: TRBV3-1
cdr3_aa: CASSLRGGGTYEQYF

j_call: TRBJ1-1
v_call: TRBV6-6
cdr3_aa: CATAGGPTSFF

j_call: TRBJ1-5
v_call: TRBV30
cdr3_aa: CAWSRGDHQPQHF

j_call: TRBJ2-3
v_call: TRBV20-1
cdr3_aa: CSATRKSGTDTQYF

j_call: TRBJ2-5
v_call: TRBV20-1
cdr3_aa: CSARDLGGSLGTQYF

j_call: TRBJ2-1
v_call: TRBV5-1
cdr3_aa: CASSSDMTNEQFF

j_call: TRBJ2-1
v_call: TRBV28
cdr3_aa: CASSLSQGREGVNEQFF

j_call: TRBJ2-7
v_call: TRBV5-1
cdr3_aa: CASSPGSGRITYEQYF

j_call: TRBJ1-2
v_call: TRBV10-3
cdr3_aa: CAISDAGRTVYGYTF

j_call: TRBJ2-7
v_call: TRBV25-1
cdr3_aa: CASSRSGSYEQYF

j_call: TRBJ1-5
v_call: TRBV6-2/TRBV6-3
cdr3_aa: CASRSQSQPQHF

j_call: TRBJ1-2
v_call: TRBV7-9
cdr3_aa: CASSGQGDLSGYTF

j_call: TRBJ2-1
v_call: TRBV20-1
cdr3_aa: CSSLRSDGNEQFF

j_call: TRBJ2-1
v_call: TRBV5-4
cdr3_aa: CASSLAGGLVVYEQFF

j_call: TRBJ2-7
v_call: TRBV11-2
cdr3_aa: CASSRDRLSYEQYF

j_call: TRBJ1-2
v_call: TRBV19
cdr3_aa: CASKGTGYNYGYTF

j_call: TRBJ2-1
v_call: TRBV12-3/TRBV12-4
cdr3_aa: CASSIGTGNEQFF

j_call: TRBJ2-1
v_call: TRBV5-1
cdr3_aa: CASSLTTHLPYNEQFF

j_call: TRBJ1-4
v_call: TRBV20-1
cdr3_aa: CSAEGYQEKLFF

j_call: TRBJ1-4
v_call: TRBV7-2
cdr3_aa: CASSLTVSGQELFF

j_call: TRBJ2-7
v_call: TRBV10-3
cdr3_aa: CAIIAGQGNYEQYF

j_call: TRBJ2-3
v_call: TRBV10-3
cdr3_aa: CAISPGGQITDTQYF

j_call: TRBJ2-6
v_call: TRBV4-1
cdr3_aa: CASSQEWTGQILSGANVLTF

j_call: TRBJ2-1
v_call: TRBV5-1
cdr3_aa: CVSRLAGGYNEQFF

j_call: TRBJ2-3
v_call: TRBV20-1
cdr3_aa: CSAGPGVLDGATQYF

j_call: TRBJ1-1
v_call: TRBV3-1
cdr3_aa: CASSYGVAGTEAFF

j_call: TRBJ1-5
v_call: TRBV6-1
cdr3_aa: CASSRTVDSNQPQHF

j_call: TRBJ2-2
v_call: TRBV5-1
cdr3_aa: CASSLWDRNTGELFF

j_call: TRBJ1-6
v_call: TRBV18
cdr3_aa: CASSPIRGDNSPLHF

j_call: TRBJ1-1
v_call: TRBV19
cdr3_aa: CASSRQGRMNTEAFF

j_call: TRBJ2-1
v_call: TRBV7-9
cdr3_aa: CASSFVAYHNEQFF

j_call: TRBJ2-7
v_call: TRBV18
cdr3_aa: CASSRRAGQTYEQYF

j_call: TRBJ2-2
v_call: TRBV9
cdr3_aa: CASSVTSGIGELFF

j_call: TRBJ2-7
v_call: TRBV29-1
cdr3_aa: CSARDSAFEQYF

j_call: TRBJ2-5
v_call: TRBV20-1
cdr3_aa: CSARDRGTGRGETQYF

j_call: TRBJ2-5
v_call: TRBV7-9
cdr3_aa: CASSSSTGVETQYF

j_call: TRBJ1-2
v_call: TRBV7-2
cdr3_aa: CASSSWGAPYGYTF

j_call: TRBJ2-3
v_call: TRBV7-9
cdr3_aa: CASSLADRAGDTQYF

j_call: TRBJ2-2
v_call: TRBV18
cdr3_aa: CASSRDWTGELFF

j_call: TRBJ2-5
v_call: TRBV18
cdr3_aa: CASFDSLQTQYF

j_call: TRBJ1-6
v_call: TRBV20-1
cdr3_aa: CSATRGGGRYISSPLHF

j_call: TRBJ2-1
v_call: TRBV5-6
cdr3_aa: CASSSLIERLAGVYNEQFF

j_call: TRBJ2-2
v_call: TRBV6-2/TRBV6-3
cdr3_aa: CASSYLRTGTGELFF